This is a list of T cell receptor beta chains from one sample in a study of brain T cells in children with intractable seizures. The method was immunoSEQ multiplex PCR; TCRdb's version includes in-frame clones alone and lacks a portion of them. This sample has around 80,000 clones, with around 90% found just once. This specimen consisted of peripheral blood, obtained at surgery. These TCRs come from a girl aged 2 to 10 with Rasmussen encephalitis and intractable seizures. Each CDR3 is given with its conserved first and last residue. The order of the fields is D gene, V gene, J gene, clone size, CDR3 DNA, CDR3 protein. A D gene is named only where the DNA matches it firmly. Clone size is not always given. Where it is, it says once, few, many or a class for expanded clones.

-	TRBV20-1	TRBJ1-2	-	TGCAGTGCAAACGGCAACTATGGCTACACCTTC	CSANGNYGYTF
TRBD2	TRBV7-3	TRBJ2-1	-	TGTGCCAGCAGCTTAATGGGAGGACTAGCGGGGTCTAGCGAGCAGTTCTTC	CASSLMGGLAGSSEQFF
TRBD1	TRBV19	TRBJ1-6	-	TGTGCCAGTAGTCTGGACAGGATTAATTCACCCCTCCACTTT	CASSLDRINSPLHF
-	TRBV2	TRBJ2-7	-	TGTGCCAGCAGATTTGGACTATCGGCGTACGAGCAGTACTTC	CASRFGLSAYEQYF
TRBD2	TRBV9	TRBJ2-1	-	TGTGCCAGCAGCGTAGGGGCGGGAGTCTTCAATGAGCAGTTCTTC	CASSVGAGVFNEQFF
-	TRBV6-5	TRBJ2-2	-	TGTGCCAGCAGACATAATACCGGGGAGCTGTTTTTT	CASRHNTGELFF
-	TRBV6-6	TRBJ2-5	-	TGTGCCAGCACTCTAGGCAGGGGAATTGAGACCCAGTACTTC	CASTLGRGIETQYF
-	TRBV4-1	TRBJ2-7	-	TGCGCCAGCAGCCAAGTCGAACAGAACGAGCAGTACTTC	CASSQVEQNEQYF
TRBD1	TRBV19	TRBJ1-2	-	TGTGCCAGTAGTATTGAGACAGGGCACTTCAACTATGGCTACACCTTC	CASSIETGHFNYGYTF
-	TRBV4-1	TRBJ2-7	-	TGCGCCAGCAGCCAAGAGACGAGGACGGGCCTCTCCTACGAGCAGTACTTC	CASSQETRTGLSYEQYF
-	TRBV7-9	TRBJ2-3	-	TGTGCCAGCAGCTTAGCTCTACGTACTAGCCCTACCGTATCGGATACGCAGTATTTT	CASSLALRTSPTVSDTQYF
-	TRBV7-9	TRBJ2-3	once	TGTGCCAGCAGCTTAGTTGCAGATACGCAGTATTTT	CASSLVADTQYF
-	TRBV2	TRBJ1-6	few	TGTGCCAGCAGTGAAGTGGGAGGGCTCGATAATTCACCCCTCCACTTT	CASSEVGGLDNSPLHF
TRBD2	TRBV4-1	TRBJ2-1	-	TGCGCCAGCAGCCCCCGGACTAGCGGGGAGAGCTACAATGAGCAGTTCTTC	CASSPRTSGESYNEQFF
-	TRBV9	TRBJ2-1	-	TGTGCCAGCAGCGTAGGTGGATTTGAGCAGTTCTTC	CASSVGGFEQFF
-	TRBV28	TRBJ1-2	few	TGTGCCAGCAGTTTACAGGGAATTCCCGTCTATGGCTACACCTTC	CASSLQGIPVYGYTF
-	TRBV30	TRBJ1-1	-	TGTGCCTGGAGTGTGGGGCCTGAAGCTTTCTTT	CAWSVGPEAFF
TRBD1	TRBV7-2	TRBJ1-1	-	TGTGCCAGCAGCTTCCCCGGGACAGGGGACACTGAAGCTTTCTTT	CASSFPGTGDTEAFF
TRBD1	TRBV6-5	TRBJ1-2	-	TGTGCCAGCAGTACAGGGGGAAGGAGCTACACCTTC	CASSTGGRSYTF
-	TRBV20-1	TRBJ1-2	-	TGCAGTGCTAGTGGCACGAATAACTATGGCTACACCTTC	CSASGTNNYGYTF
-	TRBV9	TRBJ1-4	-	TGTGCCAGCAGCGTTGGGACATCAACTAATGAAAAACTGTTTTTT	CASSVGTSTNEKLFF
-	TRBV7-9	TRBJ2-3	-	TGTGCCAGCAGCCCCGCAGTAGGGGGCACAGATACGCAGTATTTT	CASSPAVGGTDTQYF
-	TRBV13	TRBJ2-1	-	TGTGCCAGCAGCCTCCGGGACACCAATGAGCAGTTCTTC	CASSLRDTNEQFF
TRBD2	TRBV2	TRBJ2-1	-	TGTGCCAGCAGTTGGACTAGCGGGGGAGTAAATGAGCAGTTCTTC	CASSWTSGGVNEQFF
-	TRBV11-2	TRBJ2-7	few	TGTGCCAGCAGCCGAGAGGGGAACGAGCAGTACTTC	CASSREGNEQYF
-	TRBV23-1	TRBJ1-3	once	TGCGCCAGCAGCCTCGACCCCTGGACTGGAAACACCATATATTTT	CASSLDPWTGNTIYF
TRBD2	TRBV16	TRBJ2-3	-	TGTGCCAGCAGCCATTGGACTAGTGCTGATACGCAGTATTTT	CASSHWTSADTQYF
-	TRBV6-5	TRBJ2-7	-	TGTGCCAGCGTTTCGGGGACCTACGAGCAGTACTTC	CASVSGTYEQYF
-	TRBV6-1	TRBJ1-6	-	TGTGCCAGCAGTGAAATAGTGAGCCTAAATTCACCCCTCCACTTT	CASSEIVSLNSPLHF
-	TRBV7-9	TRBJ1-3	-	TGTGCCAGCAGCTTAAAACCTAACGCGGTTTACTCTGGAAACACCATATATTTT	CASSLKPNAVYSGNTIYF
-	TRBV9	TRBJ2-1	-	TGTGCCAGCAGCACCCACCCGGACAACGGTGAGCAGTTCTTC	CASSTHPDNGEQFF
TRBD2	TRBV29-1	TRBJ2-7	-	TGCAGCGTTGCGGCTAGCGGGGGTATAGGGGAGCAGTACTTC	CSVAASGGIGEQYF
-	TRBV16	TRBJ1-6	-	TGTGCCAGCGCACGGAAGAGGGACCATAATTCACCCCTCCACTTT	CASARKRDHNSPLHF
-	TRBV3-1/TRBV3-2	TRBJ2-5	once	TGTGCCAGCAGCCAAGGGAGGCTCGGGGTGGGGACCCAGTACTTC	CASSQGRLGVGTQYF
TRBD2	TRBV29-1	TRBJ2-1	-	TGCAGCGTTGAAGGGCGGTGGGAGGGCCAAAATGAGCAGTTCTTC	CSVEGRWEGQNEQFF
TRBD2	TRBV13	TRBJ2-7	-	TGTGCCAGCAGCCTCCTTAAGCGGGAGTCCCACGAGCAGTACTTC	CASSLLKRESHEQYF
-	TRBV10-1	TRBJ2-1	once	TGCGCCAGCAGTCTCAGTTCCGGGGAGCAGTTCTTC	CASSLSSGEQFF
-	TRBV27	TRBJ2-1	-	TGTGCCAGCAGTGACTATTATGAGCAGTTCTTC	CASSDYYEQFF
TRBD1	TRBV7-9	TRBJ2-1	-	TGTGCCAGCACCATGAGGACAGGGCCATACAATGAGCAGTTCTTC	CASTMRTGPYNEQFF
TRBD2	TRBV5-6	TRBJ2-1	-	TGTGCCAGCAGCTTGGGCCTAGCGGGAGGGCACGAGCAGTTCTTC	CASSLGLAGGHEQFF
-	TRBV7-9	TRBJ2-7	-	TGTGCCAGCAGCCCAAATGGAGCGGATCACTCCTACGAGCAGTACTTC	CASSPNGADHSYEQYF
TRBD1	TRBV11-2	TRBJ2-7	-	TGTGCCAGCGGCAGGGACAGGGGTTACGAGCAGTACTTC	CASGRDRGYEQYF
-	TRBV7-8	TRBJ1-5	-	TGTGCCAGCAGCTTAGCGCGGATATCGGGCAATCAGCCCCAGCATTTT	CASSLARISGNQPQHF
-	TRBV9	TRBJ2-6	-	TGTGCCAGCAGCTTCGCTTGGTACAAGTATGGGGCCAACGTCCTGACTTTC	CASSFAWYKYGANVLTF
TRBD1	TRBV7-3	TRBJ1-6	-	TGTGCCAGCAGCTTAGAAGGACAGGGGAATTCACCCCTCCACTTT	CASSLEGQGNSPLHF
-	TRBV11-2	TRBJ1-2	once	TGTGCCAGCAGCTTAGATCTCACAGCTAACTATGGCTACACCTTC	CASSLDLTANYGYTF
TRBD2	TRBV5-8	TRBJ2-1	once	TGTGCCAGCAGCTTCCCGGGAGGGAATGAGCAGTTCTTC	CASSFPGGNEQFF
-	TRBV28	TRBJ1-1	-	TGTGCCAGCCAACAGGGTGGCGTCACTGAAGCTTTCTTT	CASQQGGVTEAFF
TRBD2	TRBV14	TRBJ2-3	-	TGTGCCAGCAGCTCATTTACGGGGGGAGTCACAGATACGCAGTATTTT	CASSSFTGGVTDTQYF
TRBD1	TRBV6-5	TRBJ2-2	-	TGTGCCAGCAGAGCCAGGGGGCCGAACACCGGGGAGCTGTTTTTT	CASRARGPNTGELFF
-	TRBV7-3	TRBJ2-2	once	TGTGCCAGCAGCTTACCAGGGGATAACACCGGGGAGCTGTTTTTT	CASSLPGDNTGELFF
TRBD1	TRBV19	TRBJ1-1	-	TGTGCCAGTAGTGGTCCGGGACAGGGGAACACTGAAGCTTTCTTT	CASSGPGQGNTEAFF
-	TRBV2	TRBJ2-7	few	TGTGCCAGCAGTGAAAAGGTGGGGGGGCCCTACGAGCAGTACTTC	CASSEKVGGPYEQYF
-	TRBV15	TRBJ2-2	-	TGTGCCACCAGCAGAGATTTAGTGAGCACCGGGGAGCTGTTTTTT	CATSRDLVSTGELFF
-	TRBV7-2	TRBJ1-4	-	TGTGCCAGCAGCTCGTACGGGGAAGAAAAACTGTTTTTT	CASSSYGEEKLFF
-	TRBV5-6	TRBJ1-1	-	TGTGCCAGCAGCTTGAACAGGGCAGAAGCTTTCTTT	CASSLNRAEAFF
-	TRBV10-2	TRBJ2-5	-	TGCGCCAGCAGTGAGCAGTCAACCCAGTACTTC	CASSEQSTQYF
-	TRBV7-9	TRBJ2-7	-	TGTGCCAGCAGCCCTCAGCACGAGCAGTACTTC	CASSPQHEQYF